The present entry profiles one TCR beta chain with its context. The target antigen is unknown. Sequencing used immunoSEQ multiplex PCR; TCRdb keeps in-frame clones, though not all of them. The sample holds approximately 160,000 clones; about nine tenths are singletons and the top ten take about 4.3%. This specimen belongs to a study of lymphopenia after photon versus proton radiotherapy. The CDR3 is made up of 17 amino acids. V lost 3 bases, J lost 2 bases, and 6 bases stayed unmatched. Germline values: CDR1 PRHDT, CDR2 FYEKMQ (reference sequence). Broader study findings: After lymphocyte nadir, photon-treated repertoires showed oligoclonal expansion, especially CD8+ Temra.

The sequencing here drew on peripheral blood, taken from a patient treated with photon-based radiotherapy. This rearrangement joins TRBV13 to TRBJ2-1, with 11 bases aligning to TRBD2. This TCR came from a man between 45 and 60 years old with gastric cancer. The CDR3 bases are TGTGCCAGCAGCTTGGGCTTAGCGGGAGGGCCCTACAATGAGCAGTTCTTC. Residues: CASSLGLAGGPYNEQFF.